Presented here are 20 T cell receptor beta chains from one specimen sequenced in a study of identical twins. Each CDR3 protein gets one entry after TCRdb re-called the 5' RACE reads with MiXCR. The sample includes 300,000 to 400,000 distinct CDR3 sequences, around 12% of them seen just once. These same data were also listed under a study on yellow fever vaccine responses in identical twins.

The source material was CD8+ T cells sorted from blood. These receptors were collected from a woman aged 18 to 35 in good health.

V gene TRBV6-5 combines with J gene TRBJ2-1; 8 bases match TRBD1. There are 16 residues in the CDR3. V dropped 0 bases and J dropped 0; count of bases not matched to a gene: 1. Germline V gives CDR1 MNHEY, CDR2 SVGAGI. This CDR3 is CASSYSTGGSYNEQFF. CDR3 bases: TGTGCCAGCAGTTACTCCACAGGGGGCTCCTACAATGAGCAGTTCTTC.

CDR3 in amino acids: CRLVPSRQGVDGTDTQYF. CDR3 bases: TGCAGACTAGTACCGTCCCGCCAGGGGGTAGATGGCACAGATACGCAGTATTTT. The rearrangement joins TRBV20-1 to TRBJ2-3, with 7 bases lining up with TRBD1. Germline values: CDR1 DFQATT, CDR2 SNEGSKA (reference sequence). The CDR3 is 18 amino acids.

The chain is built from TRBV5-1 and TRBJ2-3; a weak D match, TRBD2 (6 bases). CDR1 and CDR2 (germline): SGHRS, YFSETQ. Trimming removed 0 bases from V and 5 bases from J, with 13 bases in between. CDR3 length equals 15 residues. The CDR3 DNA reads TGCGCCAGCAGCTTGGAGGCCGGGGGTCTAGATACGCAGTATTTT. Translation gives CASSLEAGGLDTQYF. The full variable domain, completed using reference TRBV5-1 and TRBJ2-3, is KAGVTQTPRYLIKTRGQQVTLSCSPISGHRSVSWYQQTPGQGLQFLFEYFSETQRNKGNFPGRFSGRQFSNSRSEMNVSTLELGDSALYLCASSLEAGGLDTQYFGPGTRLTVL.

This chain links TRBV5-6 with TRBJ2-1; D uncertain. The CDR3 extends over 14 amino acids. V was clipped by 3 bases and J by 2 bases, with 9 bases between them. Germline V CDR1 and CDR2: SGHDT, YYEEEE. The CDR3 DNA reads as TGTGCCAGCAGCTGGGATTTCACCTACAATGAGCAGTTCTTC. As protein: CASSWDFTYNEQFF.

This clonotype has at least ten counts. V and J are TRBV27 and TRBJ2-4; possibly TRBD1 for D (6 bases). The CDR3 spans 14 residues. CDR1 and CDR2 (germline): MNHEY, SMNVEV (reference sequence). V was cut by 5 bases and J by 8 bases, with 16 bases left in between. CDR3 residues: CASSPQGLGYIQYF. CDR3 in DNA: TGTGCCAGCAGTCCACAGGGTTTGGGCTACATTCAGTACTTC.

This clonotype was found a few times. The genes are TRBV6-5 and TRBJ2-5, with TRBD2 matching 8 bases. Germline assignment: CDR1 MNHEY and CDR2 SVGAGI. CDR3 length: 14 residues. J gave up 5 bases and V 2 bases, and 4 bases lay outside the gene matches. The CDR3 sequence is CASSYPGGGETQYF. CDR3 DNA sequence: TGTGCCAGCAGTTACCCCGGGGGGGGGGAGACCCAGTACTTC.

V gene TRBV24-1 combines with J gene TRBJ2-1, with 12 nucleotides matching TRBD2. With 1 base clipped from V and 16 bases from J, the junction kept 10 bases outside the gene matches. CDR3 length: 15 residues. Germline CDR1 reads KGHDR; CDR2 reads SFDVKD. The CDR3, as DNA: TGTGCCACCAGTGATTTTGGCCTAGCGGGAGGGAGGCTTTTCTTC. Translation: CATSDFGLAGGRLFF.

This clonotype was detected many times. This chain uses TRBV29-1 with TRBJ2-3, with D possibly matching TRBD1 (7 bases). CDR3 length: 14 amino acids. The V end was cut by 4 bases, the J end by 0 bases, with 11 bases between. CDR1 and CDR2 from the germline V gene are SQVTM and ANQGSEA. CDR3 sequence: CSVGPGGSTDTQYF. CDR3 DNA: TGCAGCGTTGGTCCAGGGGGGAGCACAGATACGCAGTATTTT.

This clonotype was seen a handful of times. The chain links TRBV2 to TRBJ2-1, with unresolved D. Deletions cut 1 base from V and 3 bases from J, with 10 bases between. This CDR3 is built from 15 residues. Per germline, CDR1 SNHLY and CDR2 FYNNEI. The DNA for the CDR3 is TGTGCCAGCAGTGAAGGGATAGGTAGCTACAATGAGCAGTTCTTC. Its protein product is CASSEGIGSYNEQFF.

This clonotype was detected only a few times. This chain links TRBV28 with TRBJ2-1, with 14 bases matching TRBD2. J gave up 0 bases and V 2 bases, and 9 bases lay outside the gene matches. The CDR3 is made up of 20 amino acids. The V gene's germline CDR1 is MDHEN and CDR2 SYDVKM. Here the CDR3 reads CASSLSPGLAGEPSYNEQFF. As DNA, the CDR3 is TGTGCCAGCAGTTTAAGTCCGGGACTAGCGGGGGAACCCTCCTACAATGAGCAGTTCTTC.

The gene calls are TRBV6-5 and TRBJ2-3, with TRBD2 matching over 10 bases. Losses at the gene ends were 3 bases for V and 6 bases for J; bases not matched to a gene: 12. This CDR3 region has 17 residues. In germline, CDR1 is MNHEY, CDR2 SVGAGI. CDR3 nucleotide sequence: TGTGCCAGCAGTTATGGGGAACTAGCGGGATCCTGGGATACGCAGTATTTT. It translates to CASSYGELAGSWDTQYF.

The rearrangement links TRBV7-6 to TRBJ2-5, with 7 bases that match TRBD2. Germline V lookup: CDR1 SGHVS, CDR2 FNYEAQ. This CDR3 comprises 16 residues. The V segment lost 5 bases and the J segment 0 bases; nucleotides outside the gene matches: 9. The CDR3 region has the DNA TGTGCCAGCAGCCCTTTAGCGGGCGCGTACCAAGAGACCCAGTACTTC. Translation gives CASSPLAGAYQETQYF.

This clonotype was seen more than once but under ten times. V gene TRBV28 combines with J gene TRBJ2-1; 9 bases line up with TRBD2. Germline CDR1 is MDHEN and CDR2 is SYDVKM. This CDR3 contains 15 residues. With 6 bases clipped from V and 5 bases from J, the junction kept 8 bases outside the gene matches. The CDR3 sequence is CASRVAGELNNEQFF. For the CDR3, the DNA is TGTGCCAGCAGGGTAGCGGGAGAACTGAACAATGAGCAGTTCTTC. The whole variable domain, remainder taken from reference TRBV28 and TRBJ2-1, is DVKVTQSSRYLVKRTGEKVFLECVQDMDHENMFWYRQDPGLGLRLIYFSYDVKMKEKGDIPEGYSVSREKKERFSLILESASTNQTSMYLCASRVAGELNNEQFFGPGTRLTVL.

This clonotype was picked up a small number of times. The CDR3 loop reads CSVVGTILGRENTGELFF. The CDR3 region has the DNA TGCAGCGTTGTCGGCACGATATTGGGCAGGGAGAACACCGGGGAGCTGTTTTTT. The V and J genes are TRBV29-1 and TRBJ2-2; TRBD1 might be the D (5 bases). The CDR3 is 18 residues long. Per germline, CDR1 SQVTM and CDR2 ANQGSEA. Deletions cut 4 bases from V and 1 base from J, with 22 bases between.

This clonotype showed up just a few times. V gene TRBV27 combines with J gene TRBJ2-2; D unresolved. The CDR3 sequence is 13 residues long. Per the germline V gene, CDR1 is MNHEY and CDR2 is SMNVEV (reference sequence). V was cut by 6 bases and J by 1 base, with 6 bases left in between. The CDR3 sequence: CASSHLNTGELFF. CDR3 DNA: TGTGCCAGCAGCCACCTGAACACCGGGGAGCTGTTTTTT.

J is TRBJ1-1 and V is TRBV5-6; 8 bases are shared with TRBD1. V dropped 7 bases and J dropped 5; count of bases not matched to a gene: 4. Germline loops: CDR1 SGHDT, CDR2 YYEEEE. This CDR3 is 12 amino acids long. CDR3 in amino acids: CASGQGWTEAFF. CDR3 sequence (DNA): TGTGCCAGCGGACAGGGTTGGACTGAAGCTTTCTTT.

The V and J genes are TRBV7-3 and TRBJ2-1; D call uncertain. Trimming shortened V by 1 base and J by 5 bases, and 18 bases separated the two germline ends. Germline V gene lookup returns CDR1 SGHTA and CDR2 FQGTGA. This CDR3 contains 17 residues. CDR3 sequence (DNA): TGTGCCAGCAGCTTAAGTCTCGGTGGGGTCTACGACAATGAGCAGTTCTTC. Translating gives CASSLSLGGVYDNEQFF.

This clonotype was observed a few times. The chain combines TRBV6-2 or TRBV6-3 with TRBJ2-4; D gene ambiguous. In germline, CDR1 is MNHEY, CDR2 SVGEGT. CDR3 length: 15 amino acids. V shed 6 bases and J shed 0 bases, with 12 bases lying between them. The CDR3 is CASRDRALAKNIQYF. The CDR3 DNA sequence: TGTGCCAGCAGAGATCGCGCTTTAGCCAAAAACATTCAGTACTTC.

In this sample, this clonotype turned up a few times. The CDR3 sequence is CASSEYGRATDTQYF. DNA of the CDR3: TGTGCCAGCAGTGAATACGGCAGGGCCACAGATACGCAGTATTTT. The J gene is TRBJ2-3, the V gene TRBV25-1; D may be TRBD1 (5 bases). The CDR3 covers 15 residues. V was trimmed by 0 bases and J by 2 bases, leaving 9 bases between them. CDR1 MGHDK and CDR2 SYGVNS come from the germline V gene. Looking up the rest from reference TRBV25-1 and TRBJ2-3 gives the full variable domain: EADIYQTPRYLVIGTGKKITLECSQTMGHDKMYWYQQDPGMELHLIHYSYGVNSTEKGDLSSESTVSRIRTEHFPLTLESARPSHTSQYLCASSEYGRATDTQYFGPGTRLTVL.

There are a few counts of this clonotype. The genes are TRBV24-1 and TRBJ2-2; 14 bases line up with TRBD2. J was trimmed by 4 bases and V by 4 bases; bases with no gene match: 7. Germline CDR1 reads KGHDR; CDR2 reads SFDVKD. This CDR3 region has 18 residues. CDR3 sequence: CATSETGLAGVGTGELFF. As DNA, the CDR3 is TGTGCCACCAGTGAAACGGGACTAGCGGGAGTTGGCACCGGGGAGCTGTTTTTT.